The rows below give T cell receptor beta chains drawn from one sample of a study of blood T cell repertoires in COVID-19. This table comes from immunoSEQ multiplex PCR, and its TCRdb copy is limited to in-frame clones, with some not included. Of some 300,000 clones detected, approximately 89% appear once; the ten largest clones hold roughly 10%. Sequencing used PBMCs or T cells enriched from blood (not recorded which). The source of these receptors is a young woman who had recovered from COVID-19. The CDR3 runs from the conserved cysteine through the conserved F or W. Fields, in order: V gene, J gene, D gene, clone size, CDR3 length, CDR3 protein, CDR3 DNA. D genes are given only for firm matches. Size tells how often a clone was seen (once, few, many) or the class of an expanded clone, and some rows leave it out.

v_gene: TRBV5-4; j_gene: TRBJ2-1; d_gene: -; abundance: -; len: 16; CDR3aa: CASSQGLPSTYNEQFF; CDR3nt: TGTGCCAGCAGCCAGGGACTCCCCTCGACCTACAATGAGCAGTTCTTC
v_gene: TRBV4-2; j_gene: TRBJ2-5; d_gene: TRBD2; abundance: -; len: 17; CDR3aa: CASSQGSLAGGEETQYF; CDR3nt: TGTGCCAGCAGCCAAGGTTCACTAGCGGGGGGAGAAGAGACCCAGTACTTC
v_gene: TRBV11-2; j_gene: TRBJ2-1; d_gene: -; abundance: -; len: 14; CDR3aa: CASSLDGSSNEQFF; CDR3nt: TGTGCCAGCAGCTTGGACGGGAGTAGCAATGAGCAGTTCTTC
v_gene: TRBV5-6; j_gene: TRBJ1-5; d_gene: -; abundance: -; len: 14; CDR3aa: CASSLGAVNQPQHF; CDR3nt: TGTGCCAGCAGCTTGGGGGCTGTCAATCAGCCCCAGCATTTT
v_gene: TRBV7-3; j_gene: TRBJ1-1; d_gene: -; abundance: once; len: 13; CDR3aa: CASSLLGGGSAFF; CDR3nt: TGTGCCAGCAGCTTATTGGGGGGAGGGAGTGCTTTCTTT
v_gene: TRBV5-4; j_gene: TRBJ1-6; d_gene: TRBD1; abundance: -; len: 15; CDR3aa: CASSLNRGWNSPLHF; CDR3nt: TGTGCCAGCAGTTTAAACAGGGGTTGGAATTCACCCCTCCACTTT
v_gene: TRBV6-5; j_gene: TRBJ1-2; d_gene: -; abundance: -; len: 13; CDR3aa: CASRALVSYGYTF; CDR3nt: TGTGCCAGCAGAGCGTTAGTATCCTATGGCTACACCTTC
v_gene: TRBV7-2; j_gene: TRBJ2-5; d_gene: TRBD2; abundance: -; len: 15; CDR3aa: CASSPVWGRVETQYF; CDR3nt: TGTGCCAGCAGCCCTGTTTGGGGGAGGGTAGAGACCCAGTACTTC
v_gene: TRBV7-5; j_gene: TRBJ2-3; d_gene: -; abundance: -; len: 17; CDR3aa: CARSPLLVAPEADTQYF; CDR3nt: TGTGCCAGAAGCCCCCTCCTAGTAGCGCCCGAGGCAGATACGCAGTATTTT
v_gene: TRBV12-3/TRBV12-4; j_gene: TRBJ1-2; d_gene: -; abundance: -; len: 13; CDR3aa: CASSLAHMPDYTF; CDR3nt: TGTGCCAGCAGTTTAGCGCACATGCCCGACTACACCTTC
v_gene: TRBV27; j_gene: TRBJ2-5; d_gene: TRBD2; abundance: once; len: 15; CDR3aa: CASSLSWEGQETQYF; CDR3nt: TGTGCCAGCAGTTTATCGTGGGAGGGCCAAGAGACCCAGTACTTC
v_gene: TRBV19; j_gene: TRBJ2-5; d_gene: -; abundance: -; len: 16; CDR3aa: CASSIVLFGDQETQYF; CDR3nt: TGTGCCAGTAGTATAGTCCTATTCGGTGATCAAGAGACCCAGTACTTC
v_gene: TRBV6-6; j_gene: TRBJ1-2; d_gene: -; abundance: once; len: 14; CDR3aa: CASSYPEGSYGYTF; CDR3nt: TGTGCCAGCAGTTACCCCGAGGGTTCCTATGGCTACACCTTC
v_gene: TRBV5-1; j_gene: TRBJ2-7; d_gene: -; abundance: -; len: 14; CDR3aa: CASSIKGDSGEQYF; CDR3nt: TGCGCCAGCAGTATAAAGGGAGATTCTGGCGAGCAGTACTTC
v_gene: TRBV10-3; j_gene: TRBJ2-2; d_gene: TRBD2; abundance: -; len: 14; CDR3aa: CASTTSGNTGELFF; CDR3nt: TGTGCCTCCACGACTAGCGGAAACACCGGGGAGCTGTTTTTT
v_gene: TRBV4-1; j_gene: TRBJ2-7; d_gene: TRBD2; abundance: -; len: 19; CDR3aa: CASSQHGPLAGGPTYEQYF; CDR3nt: TGCGCCAGCAGCCAACACGGTCCCCTAGCGGGAGGGCCGACCTACGAGCAGTACTTC
v_gene: TRBV28; j_gene: TRBJ2-2; d_gene: -; abundance: -; len: 17; CDR3aa: CASSLPASGTDTGELFF; CDR3nt: TGTGCCAGCAGTCTCCCCGCGTCCGGTACCGACACCGGGGAGCTGTTTTTT
v_gene: TRBV6-2/TRBV6-3; j_gene: TRBJ2-1; d_gene: TRBD2; abundance: -; len: 13; CDR3aa: CASSYGAGGEQFF; CDR3nt: TGTGCCAGCAGTTACGGAGCGGGGGGTGAGCAGTTCTTC
v_gene: TRBV12-5; j_gene: TRBJ2-1; d_gene: TRBD2; abundance: -; len: 20; CDR3aa: CASGSSRPGLAGGYYNEQFF; CDR3nt: TGTGCTAGTGGTTCATCACGCCCGGGACTAGCGGGAGGGTACTACAATGAGCAGTTCTTC
v_gene: TRBV9; j_gene: TRBJ2-1; d_gene: TRBD1; abundance: -; len: 13; CDR3aa: CASCRDSSNEQFF; CDR3nt: TGTGCCAGCTGCCGGGACAGTTCCAATGAGCAGTTCTTC
v_gene: TRBV25-1; j_gene: TRBJ1-1; d_gene: -; abundance: once; len: 13; CDR3aa: CASSESGQVGAFF; CDR3nt: TGTGCCAGCAGTGAATCCGGTCAGGTGGGAGCTTTCTTT
v_gene: TRBV9; j_gene: TRBJ1-4; d_gene: -; abundance: -; len: 14; CDR3aa: CASTPGVTNEKLFF; CDR3nt: TGTGCCAGCACCCCGGGGGTCACTAATGAAAAACTGTTTTTT
v_gene: TRBV7-9; j_gene: TRBJ1-3; d_gene: -; abundance: -; len: 13; CDR3aa: CASSSSSGNTIYF; CDR3nt: TGTGCCAGCAGCTCCAGCTCTGGAAACACCATATATTTT
v_gene: TRBV28; j_gene: TRBJ2-1; d_gene: TRBD2; abundance: -; len: 14; CDR3aa: CASSRLAVFNEQFF; CDR3nt: TGTGCCAGCAGCCGACTAGCGGTTTTTAATGAGCAGTTCTTC
v_gene: TRBV27; j_gene: TRBJ1-2; d_gene: TRBD1; abundance: few; len: 13; CDR3aa: CASSWDRGYGYTF; CDR3nt: TGTGCCAGCAGTTGGGACAGGGGTTATGGCTACACCTTC
v_gene: TRBV19; j_gene: TRBJ1-5; d_gene: -; abundance: -; len: 16; CDR3aa: CASSPLGVLGNQPQHF; CDR3nt: TGTGCCAGTAGTCCGTTAGGAGTTCTGGGCAATCAGCCCCAGCATTTT
v_gene: TRBV6-1; j_gene: TRBJ2-2; d_gene: -; abundance: -; len: 18; CDR3aa: CASSGDETGVSLIGELFF; CDR3nt: TGTGCCAGCAGTGGGGATGAGACGGGAGTGTCTTTAATCGGGGAGCTGTTTTTT
v_gene: TRBV19; j_gene: TRBJ2-1; d_gene: TRBD2; abundance: -; len: 18; CDR3aa: CASSIDAPTSGAYNEQFF; CDR3nt: TGTGCCAGTAGTATAGATGCCCCTACTAGCGGGGCTTACAATGAGCAGTTCTTC
v_gene: TRBV6-5; j_gene: TRBJ2-7; d_gene: -; abundance: -; len: 14; CDR3aa: CASGKGLFSYEQYF; CDR3nt: TGTGCCAGCGGGAAGGGACTGTTCTCCTACGAGCAGTACTTC
v_gene: TRBV7-2; j_gene: TRBJ2-7; d_gene: -; abundance: -; len: 13; CDR3aa: CASSFWPPYEQYF; CDR3nt: TGTGCCAGCAGCTTTTGGCCTCCCTACGAGCAGTACTTC
v_gene: TRBV4-1; j_gene: TRBJ2-5; d_gene: TRBD1; abundance: -; len: 16; CDR3aa: CASSQGGQGVQETQYF; CDR3nt: TGCGCCAGCAGCCAGGGGGGACAGGGTGTCCAAGAGACCCAGTACTTC
v_gene: TRBV6-4; j_gene: TRBJ1-2; d_gene: TRBD1; abundance: -; len: 15; CDR3aa: CASSTGQGGFYGYTF; CDR3nt: TGTGCCAGCAGTACCGGACAGGGGGGCTTCTATGGCTACACCTTC
v_gene: TRBV5-4; j_gene: TRBJ2-3; d_gene: -; abundance: -; len: 15; CDR3aa: CASSFLAGRADTQYF; CDR3nt: TGTGCCAGCAGCTTTTTGGCGGGCCGGGCAGATACGCAGTATTTT
v_gene: TRBV6-6; j_gene: TRBJ1-6; d_gene: TRBD1; abundance: -; len: 15; CDR3aa: CASSQYRGRLSPLHF; CDR3nt: TGTGCCAGCAGCCAATACAGGGGGCGATTATCACCCCTCCACTTT
v_gene: TRBV6-2/TRBV6-3; j_gene: TRBJ1-1; d_gene: -; abundance: -; len: 12; CDR3aa: CASSWARTEAFF; CDR3nt: TGTGCCAGCAGTTGGGCGCGAACTGAAGCTTTCTTT
v_gene: TRBV7-6; j_gene: TRBJ1-1; d_gene: TRBD1; abundance: -; len: 17; CDR3aa: CASSLGTGSLMNTEAFF; CDR3nt: TGTGCCAGCAGCTTAGGGACAGGTAGCCTCATGAACACTGAAGCTTTCTTT
v_gene: TRBV2; j_gene: TRBJ1-5; d_gene: -; abundance: -; len: 15; CDR3aa: CASNSVTRSNQPQHF; CDR3nt: TGTGCCAGCAATTCGGTCACTAGGAGCAATCAGCCCCAGCATTTT
v_gene: TRBV10-3; j_gene: TRBJ2-7; d_gene: -; abundance: -; len: 11; CDR3aa: CAITSGDEQYF; CDR3nt: TGTGCCATCACCTCGGGTGACGAGCAGTACTTC
v_gene: TRBV2; j_gene: TRBJ1-4; d_gene: TRBD1; abundance: once; len: 15; CDR3aa: CASSPDRAPRGKLFF; CDR3nt: TGTGCCAGCAGTCCGGACAGGGCACCTCGAGGAAAACTGTTTTTT
v_gene: TRBV5-1; j_gene: TRBJ2-3; d_gene: -; abundance: -; len: 15; CDR3aa: CASTKEATVTDTQYF; CDR3nt: TGCGCCAGCACCAAAGAAGCAACAGTCACAGATACGCAGTATTTT
v_gene: TRBV27; j_gene: TRBJ1-4; d_gene: -; abundance: -; len: 14; CDR3aa: CASGWGPGPEKLFF; CDR3nt: TGTGCCAGCGGCTGGGGCCCGGGTCCGGAAAAACTGTTTTTT
v_gene: TRBV19; j_gene: TRBJ2-7; d_gene: -; abundance: -; len: 16; CDR3aa: CASSKRSTAPSYEQYF; CDR3nt: TGTGCCAGTAGTAAAAGAAGCACAGCCCCCTCCTACGAGCAGTACTTC
v_gene: TRBV28; j_gene: TRBJ2-3; d_gene: TRBD2; abundance: -; len: 15; CDR3aa: CASSLYGGSSHTQYF; CDR3nt: TGTGCCAGCAGTTTATACGGCGGGAGTTCACATACGCAGTATTTT
v_gene: TRBV3-1/TRBV3-2; j_gene: TRBJ2-3; d_gene: -; abundance: once; len: 16; CDR3aa: CASSQDIRPGVDTQYF; CDR3nt: TGTGCCAGCAGCCAAGATATTCGGCCAGGGGTGGATACGCAGTATTTT
v_gene: TRBV19; j_gene: TRBJ1-5; d_gene: TRBD1; abundance: -; len: 15; CDR3aa: CASKYGQGYNQPQHF; CDR3nt: TGTGCCAGCAAGTACGGACAGGGCTACAATCAGCCCCAGCATTTT
v_gene: TRBV3-1/TRBV3-2; j_gene: TRBJ2-6; d_gene: -; abundance: -; len: 16; CDR3aa: CASSQVRTAGANVLTF; CDR3nt: TGTGCCAGCAGCCAAGTGAGGACTGCCGGGGCCAACGTCCTGACTTTC
v_gene: TRBV27; j_gene: TRBJ1-1; d_gene: TRBD1; abundance: -; len: 15; CDR3aa: CASSLLTGGNTEAFF; CDR3nt: TGTGCCAGCAGTTTATTGACAGGGGGTAACACTGAAGCTTTCTTT
v_gene: TRBV7-2; j_gene: TRBJ1-4; d_gene: -; abundance: -; len: 15; CDR3aa: CASSQLGQRNEKLFF; CDR3nt: TGTGCCAGCAGCCAATTAGGACAAAGAAATGAAAAACTGTTTTTT
v_gene: TRBV5-4; j_gene: TRBJ2-6; d_gene: TRBD1; abundance: -; len: 17; CDR3aa: CASSLDYTGAGANVLTF; CDR3nt: TGTGCCAGCAGCTTGGACTATACAGGGGCTGGGGCCAACGTCCTGACTTTC
v_gene: TRBV29-1; j_gene: TRBJ2-1; d_gene: -; abundance: -; len: 15; CDR3aa: CSVSIMWGLYNEQFF; CDR3nt: TGCAGCGTTAGTATAATGTGGGGGCTCTACAATGAGCAGTTCTTC